This TCR beta chain was profiled in a study of T cell clones after liver transplantation. The CDR3 is 13 residues long. Germline CDR1 is LNHNV and CDR2 is YYDKDF (reference sequence). J gave up 2 bases and V 3 bases, and 0 bases lay outside the gene matches. Some clones are missing from TCRdb's copy, which holds only in-frame ones; the method was immunoSEQ multiplex PCR. The table lists roughly 100,000 clones, around 83% of them singletons, with just under 1% in the top ten. Sample: CD4+ T cells from blood, taken before liver transplant. The receptor's source is a human donor who received a liver transplant. This chain uses TRBV15 with TRBJ2-5; 7 nucleotides agree with TRBD1. The CDR3 DNA follows: TGTGCCACCAGCAGGGGACAGCAAGAGACCCAGTACTTC. Its protein is CATSRGQQETQYF.